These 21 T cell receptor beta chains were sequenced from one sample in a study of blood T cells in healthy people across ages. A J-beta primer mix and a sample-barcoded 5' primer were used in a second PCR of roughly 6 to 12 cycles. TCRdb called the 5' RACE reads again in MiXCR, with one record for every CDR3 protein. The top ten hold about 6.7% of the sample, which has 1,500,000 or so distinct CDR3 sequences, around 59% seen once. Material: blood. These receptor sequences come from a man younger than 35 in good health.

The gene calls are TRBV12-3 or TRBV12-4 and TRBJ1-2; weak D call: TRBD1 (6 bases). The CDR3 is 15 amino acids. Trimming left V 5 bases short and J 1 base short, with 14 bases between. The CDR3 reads CASSPTTGINYGYTF. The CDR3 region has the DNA TGTGCCAGCAGTCCTACCACAGGGATTAACTATGGCTACACCTTC.

CDR3: CASSWEGQGAYGYTF. The DNA of the CDR3 is TGTGCCAGCAGTTGGGAGGGACAGGGGGCTTATGGCTACACCTTC. The chain uses TRBV6-1 and TRBJ1-2, with TRBD1 matching 12 bases. Germline values: CDR1 MNHNS, CDR2 SASEGT. V lost 5 bases and J lost 5; bases outside the gene matches: 6. The CDR3 contains 15 residues.

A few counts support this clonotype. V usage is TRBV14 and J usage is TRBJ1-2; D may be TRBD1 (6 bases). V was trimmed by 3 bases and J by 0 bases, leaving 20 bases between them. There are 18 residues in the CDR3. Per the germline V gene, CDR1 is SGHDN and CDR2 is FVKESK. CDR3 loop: CASSQITLRTATNYGYTF. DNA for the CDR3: TGTGCCAGCAGCCAGATTACCCTTCGGACAGCTACTAACTATGGCTACACCTTC.

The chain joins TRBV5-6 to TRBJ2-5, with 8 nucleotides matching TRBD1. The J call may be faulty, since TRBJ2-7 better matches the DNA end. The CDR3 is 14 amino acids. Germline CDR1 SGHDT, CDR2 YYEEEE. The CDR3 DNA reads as TGTGCCAGCAGCACCCCGCGACAGGGGAACGAGCAGTACTTC. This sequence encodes CASSTPRQGNEQYF.

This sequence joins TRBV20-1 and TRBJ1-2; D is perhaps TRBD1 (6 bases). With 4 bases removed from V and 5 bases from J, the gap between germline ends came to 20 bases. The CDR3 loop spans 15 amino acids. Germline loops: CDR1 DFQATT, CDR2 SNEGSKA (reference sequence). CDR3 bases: TGCAGTGCTATCGAAGGGGGACAAGCCTCGTATGGCTACACCTTC. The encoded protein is CSAIEGGQASYGYTF.

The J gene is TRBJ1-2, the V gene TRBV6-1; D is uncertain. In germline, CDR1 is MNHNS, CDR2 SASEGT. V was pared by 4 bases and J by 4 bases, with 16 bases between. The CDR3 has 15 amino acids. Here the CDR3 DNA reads TGTGCCAGCAGTGGACGGGCAGGAGTTCTCTATGGCTACACCTTC. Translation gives CASSGRAGVLYGYTF.

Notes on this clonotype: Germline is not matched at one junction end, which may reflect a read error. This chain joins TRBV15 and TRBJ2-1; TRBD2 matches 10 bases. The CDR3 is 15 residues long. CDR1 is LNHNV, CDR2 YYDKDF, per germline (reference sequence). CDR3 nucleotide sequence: TGTGCCACCAGCAGAGATCGTCGGCTAGCGGGAGTTCGGTACTTC. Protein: CATSRDRRLAGVRYF.

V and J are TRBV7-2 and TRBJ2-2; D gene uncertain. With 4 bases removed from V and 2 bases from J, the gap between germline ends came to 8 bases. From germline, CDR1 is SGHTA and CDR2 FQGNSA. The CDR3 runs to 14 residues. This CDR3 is CASSSISNTGELFF. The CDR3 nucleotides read TGTGCCAGCAGCTCCATTTCCAACACCGGGGAGCTGTTTTTT.

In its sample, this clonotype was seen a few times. The CDR3 reads CASSSSLGGVRGYTF. The CDR3 DNA reads TGTGCCAGCAGTTCCTCGTTGGGAGGGGTGAGGGGCTACACCTTC. The V gene is TRBV6-5, the J gene TRBJ1-2; possible D gene TRBD1, 5 bases. Between the trimmed V and J ends, which lost 4 bases and 8 bases, there was a span of 20 bases. Germline-derived CDR1 and CDR2 are MNHEY and SVGAGI. The CDR3 is made up of 15 amino acids.

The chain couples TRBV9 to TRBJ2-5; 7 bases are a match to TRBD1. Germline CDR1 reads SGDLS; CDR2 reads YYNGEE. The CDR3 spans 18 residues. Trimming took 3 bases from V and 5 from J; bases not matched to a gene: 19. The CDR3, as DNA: TGTGCCAGCAGCGGTTACAGGGGAGCCGGGGACCCGTTTGAGACCCAGTACTTC. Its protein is CASSGYRGAGDPFETQYF.

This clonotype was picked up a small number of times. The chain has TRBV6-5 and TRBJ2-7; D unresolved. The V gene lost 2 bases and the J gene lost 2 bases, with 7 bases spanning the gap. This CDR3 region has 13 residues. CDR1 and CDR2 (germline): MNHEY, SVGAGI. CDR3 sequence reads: CASSYRVPYEQYF. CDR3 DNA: TGTGCCAGCAGTTACAGAGTACCCTACGAGCAGTACTTC.

CDR3 in DNA: TGCGCCAGCCGTCTGGGGTCCGGGGAGCTGTTTTTT. It translates to CASRLGSGELFF. This chain joins TRBV10-2 and TRBJ2-2; D uncertain. The V and J ends lost 8 bases and 6 bases respectively, with 10 bases between them. This CDR3 spans 12 amino acids. Germline V gives CDR1 WSHSY, CDR2 SAAADI.

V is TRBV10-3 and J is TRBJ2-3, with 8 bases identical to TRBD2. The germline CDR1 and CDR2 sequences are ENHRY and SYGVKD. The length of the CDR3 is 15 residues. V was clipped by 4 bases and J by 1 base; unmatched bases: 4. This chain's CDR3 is CAISASGGGTDTQYF. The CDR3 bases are TGTGCCATCAGTGCAAGCGGGGGCGGCACAGATACGCAGTATTTT.

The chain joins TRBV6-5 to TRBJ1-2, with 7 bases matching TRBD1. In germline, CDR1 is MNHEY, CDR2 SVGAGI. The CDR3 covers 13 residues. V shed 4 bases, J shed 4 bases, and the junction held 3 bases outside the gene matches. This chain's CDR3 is CASSLQGTYGYTF. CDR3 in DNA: TGTGCCAGCAGTTTACAGGGGACCTATGGCTACACCTTC.

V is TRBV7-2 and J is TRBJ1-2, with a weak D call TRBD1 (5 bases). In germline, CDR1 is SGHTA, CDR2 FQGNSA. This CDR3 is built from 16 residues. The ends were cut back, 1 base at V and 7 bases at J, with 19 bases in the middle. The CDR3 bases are TGTGCCAGCAGCTTAGGCGGCAGGGTATTTTCTGGTGGCTACACCTTC. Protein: CASSLGGRVFSGGYTF.

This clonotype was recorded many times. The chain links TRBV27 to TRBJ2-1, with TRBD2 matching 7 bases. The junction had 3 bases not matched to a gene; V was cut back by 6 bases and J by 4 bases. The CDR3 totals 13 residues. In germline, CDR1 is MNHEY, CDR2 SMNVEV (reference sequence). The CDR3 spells CASSASGYNEQFF. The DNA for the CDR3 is TGTGCCAGCAGCGCTAGCGGATACAATGAGCAGTTCTTC.

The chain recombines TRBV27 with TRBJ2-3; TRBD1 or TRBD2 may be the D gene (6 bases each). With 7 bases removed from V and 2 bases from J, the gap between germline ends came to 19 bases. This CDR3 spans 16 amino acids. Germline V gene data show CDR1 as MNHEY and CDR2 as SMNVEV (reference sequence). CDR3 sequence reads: CASMSVGGRHTDTQYF. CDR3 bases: TGTGCCAGCATGTCAGTGGGGGGCCGCCACACAGATACGCAGTATTTT.

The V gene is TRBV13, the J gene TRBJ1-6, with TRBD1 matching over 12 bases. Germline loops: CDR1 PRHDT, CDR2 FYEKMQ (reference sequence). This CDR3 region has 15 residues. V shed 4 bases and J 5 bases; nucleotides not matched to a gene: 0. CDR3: CASSWDRGHNSPLHF. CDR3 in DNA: TGTGCCAGCAGCTGGGACAGGGGGCATAATTCACCCCTCCACTTT.

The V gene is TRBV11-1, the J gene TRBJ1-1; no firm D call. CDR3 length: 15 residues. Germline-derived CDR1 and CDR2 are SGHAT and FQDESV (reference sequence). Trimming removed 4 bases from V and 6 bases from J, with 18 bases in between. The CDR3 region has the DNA TGTGCCAGCAGCTCCTCCCTTGGCAGGATCGCTGAAGCTTTCTTT. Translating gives CASSSSLGRIAEAFF.

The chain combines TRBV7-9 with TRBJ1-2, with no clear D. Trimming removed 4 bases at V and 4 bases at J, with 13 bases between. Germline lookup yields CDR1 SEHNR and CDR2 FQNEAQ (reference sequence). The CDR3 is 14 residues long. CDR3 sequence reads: CASSSEVGGYGYTF. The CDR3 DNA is TGTGCCAGCAGCTCCGAGGTCGGAGGCTATGGCTACACCTTC.

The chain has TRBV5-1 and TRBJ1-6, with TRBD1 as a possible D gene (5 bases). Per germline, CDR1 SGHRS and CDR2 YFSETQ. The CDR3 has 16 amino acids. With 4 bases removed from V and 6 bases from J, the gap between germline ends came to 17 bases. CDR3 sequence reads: CASSQVWGDGNSPLHF. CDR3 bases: TGCGCCAGCAGCCAAGTTTGGGGCGACGGTAATTCACCCCTCCACTTT.